This T cell receptor beta chain was recovered during a study of graft-versus-host responses after intestinal transplantation. About the study: Anti-thymocyte globulin induction, then tacrolimus and steroids for about three years, went to all recipients.

Overall study results and limits: Ileal or blood samples showed some GvH clones first, and such clones were also found in recipient marrow. GvH clone levels peaked in circulation, and this peak was associated with early post-transplant HvG declines.

On this clone: No antigen is known for it.

The CDR3 runs 14 residues. The germline V gene encodes CDR1 PRHDT and CDR2 FYEKMQ (reference sequence). The junction had 2 bases not matched to a gene; V was cut back by 4 bases and J by 1 base. Sequencing used immunoSEQ multiplex PCR; TCRdb keeps in-frame clones, though not all of them. The sample includes 45,000 to 60,000 clones, around 90% of them seen just once. The material sequenced was unstimulated CD4+ T cells sorted from spleen or lymph node cells, taken before transplant. The origin of this receptor is a human donor who was the organ donor for an intestinal transplant. The genes are TRBV13 and TRBJ2-5; 8 bases agree with TRBD1. The CDR3 loop reads CASSSDRGQETQYF. The CDR3 region has the DNA TGTGCCAGCAGCTCCGACAGGGGCCAAGAGACCCAGTACTTC.